This T cell receptor (beta chain) comes out of a study of T cells expressing NK-cell markers. Study-wide background: It was sorted CD3+CD56-NKG2C+, CD3+CD56+NKG2C- and CD3+CD56+NKG2C+ T cells that provided the TCR beta repertoires.

Germline V gives CDR1 SEHNR, CDR2 FQNEAQ (reference sequence). This CDR3 region has 15 residues. TCRdb reprocessed the 5' RACE reads; each CDR3 protein has one entry and no DNA is given. Its listing shows about 410,000 distinct CDR3 sequences. Source material: blood T cells: a sorted CD56 or NKG2C T cell subset, CD4+ or CD8+ T cells, or bulk PBMC T cells (not recorded which). The receptor's source is a woman between 50 and 59 years old in good health. The chain links TRBV7-9 to TRBJ2-1; the D gene TCRdb calls, TRBD2, cannot be checked with no DNA. The CDR3 reads CASSLRPGGNNEQFF.